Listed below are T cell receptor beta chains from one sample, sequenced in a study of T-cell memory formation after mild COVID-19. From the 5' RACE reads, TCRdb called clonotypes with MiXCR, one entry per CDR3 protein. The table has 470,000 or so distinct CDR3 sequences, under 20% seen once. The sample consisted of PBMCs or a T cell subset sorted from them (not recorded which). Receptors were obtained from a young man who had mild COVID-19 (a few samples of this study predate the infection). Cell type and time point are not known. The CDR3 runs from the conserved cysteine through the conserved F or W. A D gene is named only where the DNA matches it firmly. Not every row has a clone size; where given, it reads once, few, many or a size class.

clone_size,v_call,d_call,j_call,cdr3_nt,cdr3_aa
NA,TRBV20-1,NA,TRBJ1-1,TGCAGTGCTATTAAGGACCTGAACACTGAAGCTTTCTTT,CSAIKDLNTEAFF
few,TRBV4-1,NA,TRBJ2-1,TGCGCCAGCAGCCAAAAAGGGACGGGGCTTCTCACCAACTGGAAGAATGAGCAGTTCTTC,CASSQKGTGLLTNWKNEQFF
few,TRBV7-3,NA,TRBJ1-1,TGTGCCAGCAGCTTAGCAGGGGAGTCTATGTATACTGAAGCTTTCTTT,CASSLAGESMYTEAFF
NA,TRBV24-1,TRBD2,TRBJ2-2,TGTGCCACCAGTGGCCGGACTAGCGGCCCCACCGGGGAGCTGTTTTTT,CATSGRTSGPTGELFF
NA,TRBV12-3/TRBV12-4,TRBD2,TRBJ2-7,TGTGCCAGCAGTTTTAGACTAGCGGGGGGCTACGAGCAGTACTTC,CASSFRLAGGYEQYF
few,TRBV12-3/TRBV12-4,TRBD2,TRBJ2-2,TGTGCCAGCAGTTTAGCCCTGCGGGGGGGTACCGGGGAGCTGTTTTTT,CASSLALRGGTGELFF
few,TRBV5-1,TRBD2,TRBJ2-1,TGCGCCAGCAGCATGACTAGCGGGAGCCACAATGAGCAGTTCTTC,CASSMTSGSHNEQFF
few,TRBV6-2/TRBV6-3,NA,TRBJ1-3,TGTGCCAGCAGTTACGGATCTGGAAACACCATATATTTT,CASSYGSGNTIYF
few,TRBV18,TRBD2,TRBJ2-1,TGTGCCAGCTCAAGGAGTAGCGGGGGGACTGGCTCCTACAATGAGCAGTTCTTC,CASSRSSGGTGSYNEQFF
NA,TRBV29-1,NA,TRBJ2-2,TGCAGCGTTGTTAGCAGGGTACAGGTGGGAACCGGGGAGCTGTTTTTT,CSVVSRVQVGTGELFF
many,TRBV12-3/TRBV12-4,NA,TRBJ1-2,TGTGCCAGCAGTTTATCCATTTATGGCTACACCTTC,CASSLSIYGYTF
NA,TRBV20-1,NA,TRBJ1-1,TGCAGTGCTAGTAGGGGCCAAGCTTTCTTT,CSASRGQAFF
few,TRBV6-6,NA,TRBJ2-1,TGTGCCAGCGAGCTTACAGGCTCCTACAATGAGCAGTTCTTC,CASELTGSYNEQFF
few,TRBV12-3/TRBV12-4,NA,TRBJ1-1,TGTGCCAGCAGTTTTGGGAAAAAGTGGACTGAAGCTTTCTTT,CASSFGKKWTEAFF
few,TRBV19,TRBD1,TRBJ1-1,TGTGCCAGTAGTTTTTCAACCGGGACAGGGCGTACTGAAGCTTTCTTT,CASSFSTGTGRTEAFF
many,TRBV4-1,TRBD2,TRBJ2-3,TGCGCCAGCACCACGGGGGGTCGGACAGATACGCAGTATTTT,CASTTGGRTDTQYF
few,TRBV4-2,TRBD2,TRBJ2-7,TGTGCCAGCAGCCACCGTACTAGCGGGGGGGCCTACGAGCAGTACTTC,CASSHRTSGGAYEQYF
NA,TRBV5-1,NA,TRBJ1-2,TGCGCCAGCAGCTTGGCACAGTCCGAAGGGTATGGCTACACCTTC,CASSLAQSEGYGYTF